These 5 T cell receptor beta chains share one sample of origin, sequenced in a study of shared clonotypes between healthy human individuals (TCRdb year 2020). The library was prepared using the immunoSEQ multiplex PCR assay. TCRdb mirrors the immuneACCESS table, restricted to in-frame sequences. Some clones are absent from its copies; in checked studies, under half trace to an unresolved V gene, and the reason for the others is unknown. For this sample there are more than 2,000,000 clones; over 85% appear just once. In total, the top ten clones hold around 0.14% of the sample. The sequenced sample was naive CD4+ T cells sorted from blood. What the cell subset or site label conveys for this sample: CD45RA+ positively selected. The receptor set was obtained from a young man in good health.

The CDR3 region is CATASGTGTYNEQFF. The DNA for the CDR3 is TGTGCCACCGCCTCTGGGACAGGTACCTACAATGAGCAGTTCTTC. This rearrangement joins TRBV6-1 to TRBJ2-1; 8 bases fit TRBD1. Germline CDR1 reads MNHNS; CDR2 reads SASEGT. The CDR3 runs 15 residues. The V segment lost 10 bases and the J segment 2 bases; nucleotides outside the gene matches: 10.

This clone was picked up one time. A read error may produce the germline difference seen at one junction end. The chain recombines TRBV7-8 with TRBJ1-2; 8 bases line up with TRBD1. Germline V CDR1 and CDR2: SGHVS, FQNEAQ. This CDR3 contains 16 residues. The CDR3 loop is CASSFNPDRETTNNDF. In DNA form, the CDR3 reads TGTGCCAGCAGCTTTAACCCGGACAGGGAGACAACTAACAACGACTTC.

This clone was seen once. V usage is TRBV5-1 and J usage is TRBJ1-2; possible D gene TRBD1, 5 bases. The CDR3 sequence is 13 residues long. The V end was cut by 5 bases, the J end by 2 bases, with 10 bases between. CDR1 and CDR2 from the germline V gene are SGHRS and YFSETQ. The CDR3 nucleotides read TGCGCCAGCAGGGTGGCAGGGAACTATGGCTACACCTTC. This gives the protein CASRVAGNYGYTF.

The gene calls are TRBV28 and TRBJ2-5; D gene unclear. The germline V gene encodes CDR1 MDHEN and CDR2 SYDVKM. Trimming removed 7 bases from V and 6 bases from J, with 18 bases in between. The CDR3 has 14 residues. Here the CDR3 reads CASTTPSGQKTQYF. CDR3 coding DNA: TGTGCCAGCACAACTCCCTCAGGCCAGAAGACCCAGTACTTC.

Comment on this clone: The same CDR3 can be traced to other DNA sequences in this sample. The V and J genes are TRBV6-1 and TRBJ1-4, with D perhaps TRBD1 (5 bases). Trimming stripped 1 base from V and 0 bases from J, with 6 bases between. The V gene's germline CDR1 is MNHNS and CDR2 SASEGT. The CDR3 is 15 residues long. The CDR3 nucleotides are TGTGCCAGCAGTGAAGGAGGGGCAACTAATGAAAAACTGTTTTTT. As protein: CASSEGGATNEKLFF.